This T cell receptor beta chain was recovered during a study of siplizumab effects on memory and regulatory T cells. Findings and limits, study-wide: The study found naive T cells seemingly more diverse than memory cells and seemingly major alloresponse contributors. In controls, 26.9% of mappable alloreactive CD4+ clones were Treg-derived on average, versus approximately 70% with siplizumab.

Clones were read by immunoSEQ multiplex PCR, and TCRdb kept only the in-frame ones, dropping some. Of 85,000 or so clones listed, 95% are singletons. As concerns this clone: The antigen remains undetermined.

The CDR3 totals 15 residues. Germline V gene data show CDR1 as SGHKS and CDR2 as YYEKEE (reference sequence). The germline V and J ends were trimmed by 4 bases and 7 bases, with 18 bases remaining between them. This chain uses TRBV5-5 with TRBJ2-1; tentatively, D is TRBD1 (6 bases). The sequenced material came from CD8+ T cells sorted from blood. This receptor was obtained from a human donor in good health. CDR3 DNA: TGTGCCAGCAGCCTGGCAGGGGACGGATGGAATGAGCAGTTCTTC. This encodes CASSLAGDGWNEQFF. The variable domain in full, completed from reference TRBV5-5 and TRBJ2-1, reads DAGVTQSPTHLIKTRGQQVTLRCSPISGHKSVSWYQQVLGQGPQFIFQYYEKEERGRGNFPDRFSARQFPNYSSELNVNALLLGDSALYLCASSLAGDGWNEQFFGPGTRLTVL.